Here is one T cell receptor (beta chain) with its context. CDR1 and CDR2 (germline): SGHTA, FQGNSA. The CDR3 consists of 14 residues. V lost 5 bases and J lost 6; bases outside the gene matches: 2. The sample comes from a study of shared clonotypes between healthy human individuals. The repertoire was sequenced with immunoSEQ multiplex PCR; TCRdb's copy has only in-frame clones and lacks some. The sample records about 2 million clones, roughly 95% being singletons. Terminally differentiated effector memory CD45RA+ cells were excluded from the naive CD8 cells, which were CD45RO-negative and positively selected for CCR7.

This TCR was recovered from a man aged 18 to 35 in good health. The sample comprised naive CD8+ T cells sorted from blood. This chain uses TRBV7-2 with TRBJ2-3; 13 positions agree with TRBD2. The CDR3 region has the DNA TGTGCCAGCAGCCCGGGACTAGCGGGGGATACGCAGTATTTT. It yields the protein CASSPGLAGDTQYF.